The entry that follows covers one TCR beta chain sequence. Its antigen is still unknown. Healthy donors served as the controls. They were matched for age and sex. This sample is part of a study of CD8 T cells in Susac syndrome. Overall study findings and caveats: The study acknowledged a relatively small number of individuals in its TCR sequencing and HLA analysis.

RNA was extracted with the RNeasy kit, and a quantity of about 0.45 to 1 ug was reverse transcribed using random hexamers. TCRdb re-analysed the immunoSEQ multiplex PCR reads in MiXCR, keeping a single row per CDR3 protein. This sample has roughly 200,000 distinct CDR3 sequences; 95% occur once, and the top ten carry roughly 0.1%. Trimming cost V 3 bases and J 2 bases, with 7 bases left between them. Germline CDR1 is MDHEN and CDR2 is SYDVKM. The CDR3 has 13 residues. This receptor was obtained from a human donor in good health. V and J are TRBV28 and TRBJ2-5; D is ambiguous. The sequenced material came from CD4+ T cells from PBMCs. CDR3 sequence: CASSLQQQETQYF. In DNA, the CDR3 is TGTGCCAGCAGTTTGCAACAGCAAGAGACCCAGTACTTC.